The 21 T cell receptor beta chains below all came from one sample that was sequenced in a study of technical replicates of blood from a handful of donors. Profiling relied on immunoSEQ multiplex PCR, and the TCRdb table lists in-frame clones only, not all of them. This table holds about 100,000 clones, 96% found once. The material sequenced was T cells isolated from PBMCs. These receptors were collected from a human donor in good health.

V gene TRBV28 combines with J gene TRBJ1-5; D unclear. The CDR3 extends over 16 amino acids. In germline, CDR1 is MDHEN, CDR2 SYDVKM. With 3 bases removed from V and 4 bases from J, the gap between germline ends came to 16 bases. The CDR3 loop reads CASSFLGYGRNQPQHF. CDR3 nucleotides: TGTGCCAGCAGTTTTTTAGGATATGGGAGGAATCAGCCCCAGCATTTT.

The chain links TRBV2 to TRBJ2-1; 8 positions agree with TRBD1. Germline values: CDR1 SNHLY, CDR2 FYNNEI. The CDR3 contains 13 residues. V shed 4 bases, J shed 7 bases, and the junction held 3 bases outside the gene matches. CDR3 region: CASSGQGKNEQFF. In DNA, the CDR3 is TGTGCCAGCAGTGGACAGGGGAAGAATGAGCAGTTCTTC.

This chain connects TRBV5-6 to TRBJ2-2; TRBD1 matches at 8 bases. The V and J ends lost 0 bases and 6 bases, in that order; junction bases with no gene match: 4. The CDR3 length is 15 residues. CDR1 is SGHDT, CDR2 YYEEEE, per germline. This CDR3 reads CASSLASRGPGELFF. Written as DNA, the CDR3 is TGTGCCAGCAGCTTGGCCTCCAGGGGGCCCGGGGAGCTGTTTTTT.

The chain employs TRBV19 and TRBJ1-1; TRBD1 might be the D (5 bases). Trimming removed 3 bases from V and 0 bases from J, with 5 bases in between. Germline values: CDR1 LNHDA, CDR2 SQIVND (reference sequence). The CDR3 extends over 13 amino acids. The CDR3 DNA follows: TGTGCCAGTAGTATGGGGCTGAACACTGAAGCTTTCTTT. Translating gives CASSMGLNTEAFF. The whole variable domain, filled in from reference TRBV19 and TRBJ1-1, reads DGGITQSPKYLFRKEGQNVTLSCEQNLNHDAMYWYRQDPGQGLRLIYYSQIVNDFQKGDIAEGYSVSREKKESFPLTVTSAQKNPTAFYLCASSMGLNTEAFFGQGTRLTVV.

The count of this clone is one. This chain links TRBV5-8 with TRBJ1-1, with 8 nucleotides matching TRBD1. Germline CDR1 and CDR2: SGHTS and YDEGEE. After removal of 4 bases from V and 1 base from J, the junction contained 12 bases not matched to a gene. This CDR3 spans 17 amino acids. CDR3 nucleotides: TGTGCCAGCAGCCCATTCTACAGGGGGGCTAGGAACACTGAAGCTTTCTTT. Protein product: CASSPFYRGARNTEAFF.

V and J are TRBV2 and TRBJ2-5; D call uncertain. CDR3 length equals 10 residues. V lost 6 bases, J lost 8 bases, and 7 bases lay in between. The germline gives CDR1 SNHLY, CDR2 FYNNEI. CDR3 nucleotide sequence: TGTGCCAGCAGAGTAGAAACCCAGTACTTC. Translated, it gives CASRVETQYF.

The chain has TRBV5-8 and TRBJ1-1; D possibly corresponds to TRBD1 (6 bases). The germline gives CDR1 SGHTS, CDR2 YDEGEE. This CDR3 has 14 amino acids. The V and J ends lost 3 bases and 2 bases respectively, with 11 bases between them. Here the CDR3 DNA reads TGTGCCAGCAGCTCCGGACAGCTTAACACTGAAGCTTTCTTT. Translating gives CASSSGQLNTEAFF.

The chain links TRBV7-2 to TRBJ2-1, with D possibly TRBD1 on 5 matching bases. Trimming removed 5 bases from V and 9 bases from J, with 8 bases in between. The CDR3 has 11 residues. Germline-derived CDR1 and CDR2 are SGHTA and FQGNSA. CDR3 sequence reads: CASSPQGEQFF. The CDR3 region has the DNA TGTGCCAGCAGCCCTCAGGGTGAGCAGTTCTTC.

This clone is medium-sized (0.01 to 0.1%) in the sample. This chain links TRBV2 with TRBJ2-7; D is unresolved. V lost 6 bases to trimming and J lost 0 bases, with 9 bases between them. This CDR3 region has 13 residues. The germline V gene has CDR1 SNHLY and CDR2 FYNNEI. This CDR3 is CASRVVSSYEQYF. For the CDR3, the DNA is TGTGCCAGCAGGGTCGTTAGCTCCTACGAGCAGTACTTC.

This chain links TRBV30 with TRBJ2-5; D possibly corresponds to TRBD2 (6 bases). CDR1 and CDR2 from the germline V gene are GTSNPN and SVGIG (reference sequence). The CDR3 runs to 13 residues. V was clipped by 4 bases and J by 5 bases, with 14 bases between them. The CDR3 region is CAWTSGVGETQYF. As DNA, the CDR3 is TGTGCCTGGACGTCGGGGGTGGGTGAGACCCAGTACTTC.

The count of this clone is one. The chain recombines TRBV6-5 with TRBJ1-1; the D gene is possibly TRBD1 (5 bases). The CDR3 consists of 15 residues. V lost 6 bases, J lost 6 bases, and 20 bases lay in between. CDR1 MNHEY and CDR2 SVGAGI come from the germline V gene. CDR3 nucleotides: TGTGCCAGCAGGATAGACAGTCGTTGGTACGCTGAAGCTTTCTTT. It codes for CASRIDSRWYAEAFF.

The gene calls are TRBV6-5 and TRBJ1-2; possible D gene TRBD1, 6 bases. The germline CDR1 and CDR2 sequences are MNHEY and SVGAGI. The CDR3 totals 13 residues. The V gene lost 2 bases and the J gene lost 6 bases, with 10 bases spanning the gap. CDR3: CASSYQSGDGYTF. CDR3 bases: TGTGCCAGCAGTTACCAATCAGGGGATGGCTACACCTTC.

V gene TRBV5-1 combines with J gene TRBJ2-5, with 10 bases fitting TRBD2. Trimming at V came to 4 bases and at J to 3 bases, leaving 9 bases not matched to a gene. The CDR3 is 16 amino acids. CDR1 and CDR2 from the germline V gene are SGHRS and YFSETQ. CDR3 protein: CASSAAPSGREETQYF. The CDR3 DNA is TGCGCCAGCAGCGCTGCCCCTAGCGGGAGAGAAGAGACCCAGTACTTC.

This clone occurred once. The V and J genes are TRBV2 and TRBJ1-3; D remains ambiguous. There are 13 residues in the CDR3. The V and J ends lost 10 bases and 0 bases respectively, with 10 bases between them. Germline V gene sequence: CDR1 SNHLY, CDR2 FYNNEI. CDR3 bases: TGTGCCATCTTCGGGAGCTCTGGAAACACCATATATTTT. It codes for CAIFGSSGNTIYF.

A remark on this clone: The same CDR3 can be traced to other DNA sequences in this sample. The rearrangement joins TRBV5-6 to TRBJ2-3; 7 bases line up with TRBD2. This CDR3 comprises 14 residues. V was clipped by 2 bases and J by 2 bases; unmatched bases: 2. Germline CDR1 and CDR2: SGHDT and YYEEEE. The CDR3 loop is CASSLAGSTDTQYF. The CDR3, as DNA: TGTGCCAGCAGCTTAGCGGGGTCCACAGATACGCAGTATTTT.

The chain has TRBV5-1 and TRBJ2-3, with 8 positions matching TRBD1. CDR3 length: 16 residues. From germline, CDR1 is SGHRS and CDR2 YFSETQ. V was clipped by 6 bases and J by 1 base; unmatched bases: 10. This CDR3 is CASINLGTGGTDTQYF. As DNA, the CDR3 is TGCGCCAGCATCAATCTAGGGACAGGAGGCACAGATACGCAGTATTTT.

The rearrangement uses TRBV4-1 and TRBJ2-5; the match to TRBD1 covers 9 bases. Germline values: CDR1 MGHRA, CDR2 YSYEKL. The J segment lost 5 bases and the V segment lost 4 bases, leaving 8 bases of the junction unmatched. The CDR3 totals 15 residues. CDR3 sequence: CASSLPGQGRETQYF. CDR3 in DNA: TGCGCCAGCAGCCTTCCGGGACAGGGTAGGGAGACCCAGTACTTC.

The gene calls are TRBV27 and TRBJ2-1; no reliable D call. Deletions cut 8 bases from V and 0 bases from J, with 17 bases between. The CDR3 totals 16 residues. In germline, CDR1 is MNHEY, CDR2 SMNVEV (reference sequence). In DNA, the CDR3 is TGTGCCAGCTGTAAGACGAACTATAGCTCCTACAATGAGCAGTTCTTC. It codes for CASCKTNYSSYNEQFF.

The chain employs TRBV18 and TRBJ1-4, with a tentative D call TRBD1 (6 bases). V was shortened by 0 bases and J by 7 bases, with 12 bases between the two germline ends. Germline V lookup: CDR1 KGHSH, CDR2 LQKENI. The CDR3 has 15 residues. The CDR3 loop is CASSPPQGSGEKLFF. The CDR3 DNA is TGTGCCAGCTCACCACCGCAGGGGTCCGGTGAAAAACTGTTTTTT.

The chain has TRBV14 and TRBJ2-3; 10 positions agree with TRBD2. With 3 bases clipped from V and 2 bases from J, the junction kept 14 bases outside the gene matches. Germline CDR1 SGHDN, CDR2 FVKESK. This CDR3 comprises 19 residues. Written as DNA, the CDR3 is TGTGCCAGCAGCCAGCAGATTGCAAGCGGGAGGGCCTTCACAGATACGCAGTATTTT. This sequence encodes CASSQQIASGRAFTDTQYF.

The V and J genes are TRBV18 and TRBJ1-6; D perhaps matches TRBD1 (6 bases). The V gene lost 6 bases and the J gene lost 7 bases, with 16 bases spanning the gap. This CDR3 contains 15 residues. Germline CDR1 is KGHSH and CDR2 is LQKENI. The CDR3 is CASSLNRDFNSPLHF. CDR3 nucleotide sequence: TGTGCCAGCTCGCTAAACAGGGATTTCAATTCACCCCTCCACTTT.